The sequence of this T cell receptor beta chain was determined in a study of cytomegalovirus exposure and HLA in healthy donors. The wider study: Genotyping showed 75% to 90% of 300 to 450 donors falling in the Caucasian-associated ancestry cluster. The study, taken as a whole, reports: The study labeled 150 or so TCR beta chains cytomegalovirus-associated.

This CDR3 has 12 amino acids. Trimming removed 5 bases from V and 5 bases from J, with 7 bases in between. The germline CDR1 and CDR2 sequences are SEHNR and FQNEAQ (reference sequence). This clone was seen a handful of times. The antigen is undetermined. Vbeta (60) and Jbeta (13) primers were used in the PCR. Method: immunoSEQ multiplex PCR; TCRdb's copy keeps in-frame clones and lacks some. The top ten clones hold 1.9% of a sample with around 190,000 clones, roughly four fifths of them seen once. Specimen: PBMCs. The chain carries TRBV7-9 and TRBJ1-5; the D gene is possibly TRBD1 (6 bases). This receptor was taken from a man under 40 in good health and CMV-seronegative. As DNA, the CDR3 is TGTGCCAGCAGCCGGACAGATCAGCCCCAGCATTTT. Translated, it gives CASSRTDQPQHF.